A selection of T cell receptor beta chains follows, all from one sample in a study of lymphopenia after photon versus proton radiotherapy. The assay was immunoSEQ multiplex PCR, and TCRdb's table has in-frame clones only and misses some. The sample comprises 20,000 to 25,000 clones, around 85% of which are singletons, and roughly 20% rests with the top ten. The sequenced sample was peripheral blood, obtained from a patient treated with photon-based radiotherapy. These receptors were obtained from a man aged 55 to 70 with pancreatic cancer. CDR3s include the opening cysteine and the closing phenylalanine or tryptophan. A D gene is named only where the DNA matches it firmly. Rows may omit the clone size; those that give it use once, few, many or a size class.

V gene	clone size	J gene	D gene	CDR3 protein	CDR3 DNA
TRBV20-1	few	TRBJ1-1	.	CSAKDSTEAFF	TGCAGTGCCAAGGACAGCACTGAAGCTTTCTTT
TRBV18	.	TRBJ2-5	.	CASSPAGKETQYF	TGTGCCAGCTCACCAGCAGGGAAAGAGACCCAGTACTTC
TRBV5-6	.	TRBJ1-5	.	CASSKQSNQPQHF	TGTGCCAGCAGCAAGCAGAGCAATCAGCCCCAGCATTTT
TRBV30	few	TRBJ1-5	.	CAWSVLGRGQPQHF	TGTGCCTGGAGTGTACTCGGACGAGGTCAGCCCCAGCATTTT
TRBV9	.	TRBJ2-1	.	CASSDQTREQFF	TGTGCCAGCAGCGACCAAACCAGGGAGCAGTTCTTC
TRBV30	.	TRBJ1-2	TRBD1	CAWAEAGGPTNYGYTF	TGTGCCTGGGCCGAGGCAGGGGGCCCTACTAACTATGGCTACACCTTC
TRBV9	.	TRBJ2-5	.	CASSVGRGPIETQYF	TGTGCCAGCAGCGTAGGGAGGGGGCCCATTGAGACCCAGTACTTC
TRBV5-1	.	TRBJ1-2	.	CASSLQGESYGYTF	TGCGCCAGCAGCTTGCAGGGAGAAAGCTATGGCTACACCTTC
TRBV6-5	.	TRBJ1-1	TRBD1	CASSYSRQGDTEAFF	TGTGCCAGCAGTTACTCGAGACAGGGTGACACTGAAGCTTTCTTT
TRBV18	.	TRBJ1-2	.	CASSQSPTDYGYTF	TGTGCCAGCTCACAATCACCGACAGACTATGGCTACACCTTC
TRBV19	.	TRBJ2-2	TRBD1	CASSTRQGRGKYTGELFF	TGTGCCAGTTCGACTCGACAGGGTCGGGGAAAGTACACCGGGGAGCTGTTTTTT
TRBV19	.	TRBJ2-3	.	CASSTEPLPSSSDTQYF	TGTGCCAGTAGTACAGAGCCCCTCCCATCTAGCTCAGATACGCAGTATTTT
TRBV7-2	.	TRBJ1-5	.	CASSLEWGYQPQHF	TGTGCCAGCAGCCTCGAGTGGGGTTATCAGCCCCAGCATTTT
TRBV6-1	.	TRBJ1-2	.	CASSDSDGAPNYGYTF	TGTGCCAGCAGTGATAGTGACGGAGCCCCTAACTATGGCTACACCTTC
TRBV6-1	.	TRBJ2-1	.	CASVSILGSEQFF	TGTGCCAGCGTTTCAATTCTAGGGAGTGAGCAGTTCTTC
TRBV2	.	TRBJ1-6	.	CASSEWDAAYSPLHF	TGTGCCAGCAGTGAATGGGATGCAGCTTATTCACCCCTCCACTTT
TRBV4-1	.	TRBJ1-5	.	CASSQVSGDQPQHF	TGCGCCAGCAGCCAAGTGTCCGGGGATCAGCCCCAGCATTTT
TRBV6-5	.	TRBJ2-3	TRBD2	CASRNGGAYTQYF	TGTGCCAGCAGGAACGGGGGGGCATATACGCAGTATTTT
TRBV5-1	.	TRBJ2-1	TRBD2	CASKASGGLSEQFF	TGCGCCAGCAAGGCTAGCGGGGGTCTGAGTGAGCAGTTCTTC
TRBV9	.	TRBJ1-2	.	CASSFWRYGYTF	TGTGCCAGCAGTTTCTGGCGCTATGGCTACACCTTC
TRBV5-4	.	TRBJ1-1	.	CASRQDGGVAEAFF	TGTGCCAGCAGACAGGACGGGGGGGTGGCTGAAGCTTTCTTT
TRBV19	.	TRBJ2-3	TRBD2	CASSWLAGGLGDTQYF	TGTGCCAGTAGCTGGCTAGCGGGGGGGCTCGGAGATACGCAGTATTTT